These T cell receptor beta chains were read from a single sample in a study of OX40 agonist ivuxolimab in advanced cancers. The method was immunoSEQ multiplex PCR; TCRdb's version includes in-frame clones alone and lacks a portion of them. This sample has some 42,000 clones, with around 89% found just once. The sample consisted of CD4+ or CD8+ T cells sorted from blood, taken in a trial of the OX40 agonist ivuxolimab. The receptors derive from an adult with an advanced solid tumor such as melanoma, head and neck, liver or kidney cancer. Both conserved end residues are part of each CDR3. D genes are given only for firm matches. Clone size is stated in some rows and not others, as once, few, many or a class when expanded.

cdr3_length	j_call	d_call	v_call	clone_size	cdr3_aa	cdr3_nt
18	TRBJ2-7	TRBD2	TRBV9	.	CASSVGIAGAARTYEQYF	TGTGCCAGCAGCGTAGGAATAGCGGGAGCTGCTAGGACCTACGAGCAGTACTTC
16	TRBJ2-1	TRBD2	TRBV4-1	.	CASSQEVGTRSNEQFF	TGCGCCAGCAGCCAAGAGGTCGGGACTAGGTCGAATGAGCAGTTCTTC
14	TRBJ2-6	.	TRBV28	.	CASSFVSGANVLTF	TGTGCCAGCAGTTTTGTCTCTGGGGCCAACGTCCTGACTTTC
14	TRBJ2-3	.	TRBV28	.	CATHEGLRTDTQYF	TGTGCCACCCATGAGGGACTGCGCACAGATACGCAGTATTTT
14	TRBJ1-5	.	TRBV10-3	.	CAISEGGSNQPQHF	TGTGCCATCAGTGAGGGTGGGAGCAATCAGCCCCAGCATTTT
16	TRBJ1-1	.	TRBV18	.	CASSPSTVTLNTEAFF	TGTGCCAGCTCACCAAGCACAGTTACGCTGAACACTGAAGCTTTCTTT
15	TRBJ1-5	.	TRBV10-1	.	CASSEGQGPNQPQHF	TGCGCCAGCAGTGAGGGGCAGGGCCCAAATCAGCCCCAGCATTTT
17	TRBJ1-1	TRBD1	TRBV28	.	CASSLWGQGRGNTEAFF	TGTGCCAGCAGTTTATGGGGACAGGGTAGGGGGAACACTGAAGCTTTCTTT
11	TRBJ2-7	.	TRBV28	.	CASSSVYEQYF	TGTGCCAGCAGTTCAGTCTACGAGCAGTACTTC
16	TRBJ2-5	TRBD1	TRBV6-1	.	CASSDLGTGIGETQYF	TGTGCCAGCAGTGATCTGGGGACAGGGATAGGGGAGACCCAGTACTTC
13	TRBJ2-1	TRBD2	TRBV7-9	.	CATQGGEEDEQFF	TGTGCCACCCAGGGAGGGGAGGAGGATGAGCAGTTCTTC
15	TRBJ2-1	.	TRBV19	few	CASSTPFGPDNEQFF	TGTGCCAGTAGTACCCCCTTCGGGCCAGACAATGAGCAGTTCTTC
16	TRBJ2-6	TRBD1	TRBV28	.	CASGTGGESGANVLTF	TGTGCCAGCGGAACAGGGGGCGAGTCTGGGGCCAACGTCCTGACTTTC
14	TRBJ1-1	.	TRBV18	.	CASSPSGVYTEAFF	TGTGCCAGCTCACCTTCCGGGGTCTACACTGAAGCTTTCTTT
14	TRBJ2-7	TRBD1	TRBV28	once	CASSAPGQAYEQYF	TGTGCCAGCAGTGCGCCGGGACAGGCCTACGAGCAGTACTTC
15	TRBJ1-5	.	TRBV6-5	.	CASSREATSNQPQHF	TGTGCCAGCAGCCGGGAGGCCACTAGCAATCAGCCCCAGCATTTT
14	TRBJ2-3	.	TRBV19	.	CASSLSRGTDTQYF	TGTGCCAGTAGCCTTAGCAGGGGCACAGATACGCAGTATTTT
19	TRBJ2-1	.	TRBV4-2	.	CASSQPGVGGDLHYNEQFF	TGTGCCAGCAGCCAACCAGGGGTTGGGGGAGATTTGCACTACAATGAGCAGTTCTTC
15	TRBJ2-1	TRBD2	TRBV5-1	.	CASSLGAGAYNEQFF	TGCGCCAGCAGCTTGGGGGCGGGAGCTTACAATGAGCAGTTCTTC
15	TRBJ2-2	TRBD1	TRBV2	once	CASKPDRGRTGELFF	TGTGCCAGCAAACCCGACAGGGGTCGCACCGGGGAGCTGTTTTTT
17	TRBJ2-1	TRBD2	TRBV4-2	.	CASSQDPLAAEYNEQFF	TGTGCCAGCAGCCAAGATCCCCTAGCGGCGGAATACAATGAGCAGTTCTTC
13	TRBJ1-4	.	TRBV28	.	CASSLTWGEKLFF	TGTGCCAGCAGTTTAACGTGGGGTGAAAAACTGTTTTTT
15	TRBJ2-4	TRBD2	TRBV5-1	.	CASSSEGLAGEFKTF	TGCGCCAGCAGCTCAGAAGGACTAGCGGGAGAGTTTAAGACCTTC
16	TRBJ2-2	TRBD2	TRBV13	.	CASSPGLAEYTGELFF	TGTGCCAGCAGCCCAGGACTAGCGGAGTACACCGGGGAGCTGTTTTTT
14	TRBJ2-4	.	TRBV5-5	.	CASSLGDTKNIQYF	TGTGCCAGCAGCTTGGGGGACACCAAAAACATTCAGTACTTC
14	TRBJ1-5	.	TRBV6-5	.	CASSEDRANQPQHF	TGTGCCAGCAGTGAGGACAGAGCTAATCAGCCCCAGCATTTT
14	TRBJ1-2	.	TRBV6-1	.	CAAVRQPDNYGYTF	TGTGCAGCGGTCCGACAGCCCGATAACTATGGCTACACCTTC
17	TRBJ2-3	TRBD2	TRBV7-9	.	CASSPAGLAGVRDTQYF	TGTGCCAGCAGTCCAGCCGGGCTAGCGGGAGTGCGAGATACGCAGTATTTT
13	TRBJ1-2	TRBD1	TRBV6-5	.	CASTQTGDYGYTF	TGTGCCAGCACCCAGACAGGGGACTATGGCTACACCTTC
18	TRBJ1-5	TRBD1	TRBV28	.	CASSLWGQGARGNQPQHF	TGTGCCAGCAGTTTGTGGGGACAGGGGGCGCGGGGCAATCAGCCCCAGCATTTT
16	TRBJ2-1	.	TRBV5-1	.	CASSPFPGSSYNEQFF	TGCGCCAGCAGCCCTTTTCCGGGGAGCTCCTACAATGAGCAGTTCTTC
14	TRBJ2-3	TRBD1	TRBV10-1	.	CASSRDRGADTQYF	TGCGCCAGCAGCAGGGACAGGGGTGCAGATACGCAGTATTTT
14	TRBJ1-5	.	TRBV2	.	CASSVIGSNQPQHF	TGTGCCAGCAGTGTGATAGGGAGCAATCAGCCCCAGCATTTT
16	TRBJ2-2	.	TRBV5-1	.	CASSLWASDNTGELFF	TGCGCCAGCAGCTTGTGGGCGTCGGACAACACCGGGGAGCTGTTTTTT
14	TRBJ2-5	.	TRBV2	.	CASSVGQGQETQYF	TGTGCCAGCAGTGTTGGGCAGGGACAAGAGACCCAGTACTTC
16	TRBJ1-4	TRBD1	TRBV28	.	CASSPSRDRGDEKLFF	TGTGCCAGCAGTCCCTCCCGGGACAGGGGAGACGAAAAACTGTTTTTT
15	TRBJ2-3	TRBD1	TRBV9	.	CASSFQGARTDTQYF	TGTGCCAGCAGCTTCCAGGGGGCCCGCACAGATACGCAGTATTTT
15	TRBJ1-5	.	TRBV6-6	few	CASSYQGLWNQPQHF	TGTGCCAGCAGTTACCAAGGGTTGTGGAATCAGCCCCAGCATTTT
15	TRBJ2-4	TRBD2	TRBV6-6	few	CASSYSTSGVHIQYF	TGTGCCAGCAGTTACTCGACTAGCGGTGTTCACATTCAGTACTTC
16	TRBJ1-1	TRBD1	TRBV29-1	.	CSVTGTRGGLNTEAFF	TGCAGCGTGACAGGGACAAGAGGTGGGTTGAACACTGAAGCTTTCTTT
16	TRBJ1-2	.	TRBV6-5	.	CASSYSAGQANYGYTF	TGTGCCAGCAGTTACTCTGCCGGACAAGCTAACTATGGCTACACCTTC
16	TRBJ2-6	.	TRBV5-4	.	CAGGGRLLSGANVLTF	TGTGCTGGGGGCGGCCGACTCCTCTCTGGGGCCAACGTCCTGACTTTC
11	TRBJ1-5	TRBD1	TRBV25-1	.	CASPRTGVMHF	TGTGCCAGCCCAAGGACAGGGGTTATGCATTTT
15	TRBJ2-3	.	TRBV29-1	.	CSVAGQGEDTDTQYF	TGCAGCGTTGCGGGGCAGGGAGAGGACACAGATACGCAGTATTTT
13	TRBJ1-4	.	TRBV6-1	.	CASSEQGLEKLFF	TGTGCCAGCAGTGAACAGGGGTTGGAAAAACTGTTTTTT
18	TRBJ2-6	TRBD1	TRBV11-1	few	CASSSTGQGVSGANVLTF	TGTGCCAGCAGTTCTACAGGACAGGGGGTTTCTGGGGCCAACGTCCTGACTTTC